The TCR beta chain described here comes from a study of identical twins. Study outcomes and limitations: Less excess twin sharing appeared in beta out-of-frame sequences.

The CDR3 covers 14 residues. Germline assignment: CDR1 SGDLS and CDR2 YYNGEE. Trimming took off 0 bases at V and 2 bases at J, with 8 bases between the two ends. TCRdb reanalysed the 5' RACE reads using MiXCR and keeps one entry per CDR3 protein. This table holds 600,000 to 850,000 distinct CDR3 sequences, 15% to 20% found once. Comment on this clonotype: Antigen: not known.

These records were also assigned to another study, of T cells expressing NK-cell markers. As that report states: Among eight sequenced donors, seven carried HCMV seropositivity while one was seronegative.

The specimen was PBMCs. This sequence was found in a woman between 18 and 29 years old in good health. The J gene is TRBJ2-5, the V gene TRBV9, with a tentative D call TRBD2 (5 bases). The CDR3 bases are TGTGCCAGCAGCGTAGACCCGGGGCAAGAGACCCAGTACTTC. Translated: CASSVDPGQETQYF.